The 18 T cell receptor beta chains below come from one sample, sequenced in a study of blood T cells in healthy people across ages (dated by TCRdb to between 2015 and 2016). Library preparation used 5' RACE. Reads for this sample came from an Illumina HiSeq 2500. The second PCR ran for roughly 7 to 12 cycles and used a J-beta primer mix along with a sample-barcoded 5' primer. Starting from the raw public reads, TCRdb applied fastp trimming at Q25, assembled clones with MiXCR and retained in-frame beta chains. Merged by CDR3 protein, the rows form single entries marked with the most common genes and DNA. The sample yields under 2,000,000 distinct CDR3 sequences; just under 50% were counted once. The ten largest clones add up to over 2% of the sample. Sequencing input: blood. The receptor source for this set is a woman in her thirties or forties in good health.

This chain uses TRBV6-6 with TRBJ1-4; no clear D. V lost 2 bases, J lost 8 bases, and 9 bases lay in between. There are 13 residues in the CDR3. Germline V CDR1 and CDR2: MNHNY, SVGAGI (reference sequence). This CDR3 reads CASSYVEQEKLFF. In DNA form, the CDR3 reads TGTGCCAGCAGTTACGTGGAACAGGAAAAACTGTTTTTT.

This rearrangement joins TRBV11-1 to TRBJ2-7; D gene ambiguous. This CDR3 spans 14 amino acids. Trimming stripped 4 bases from V and 2 bases from J, with 12 bases between. The germline V gene has CDR1 SGHAT and CDR2 FQDESV (reference sequence). CDR3 sequence (DNA): TGTGCCAGCAGCTCCCGAGACATTCCCTACGAGCAGTACTTC. As protein: CASSSRDIPYEQYF. The variable domain in full, completed from reference TRBV11-1 and TRBJ2-7, reads EAEVAQSPRYKITEKSQAVAFWCDPISGHATLYWYRQILGQGPELLVQFQDESVVDDSQLPKDRFSAERLKGVDSTLKIQPAELGDSAMYLCASSSRDIPYEQYFGPGTRLTVT.

This clonotype was counted a few times. The chain links TRBV10-3 to TRBJ1-2, with D hard to call. Germline-derived CDR1 and CDR2 are ENHRY and SYGVKD. This CDR3 has 13 amino acids. V was clipped by 7 bases and J by 4 bases, with 13 bases between them. The CDR3 sequence is CAITEVDGYGYTF. CDR3 coding DNA: TGTGCCATCACCGAGGTCGATGGCTATGGCTACACCTTC.

The rearrangement uses TRBV5-4 and TRBJ2-3; tentatively, D is TRBD1 (6 bases). CDR1 and CDR2 from the germline V gene are SGHNT and YYREEE (reference sequence). V lost 5 bases and J 8 bases, leaving 15 bases between the germline ends. The CDR3 consists of 13 residues. This chain's CDR3 is CASSFRTEVTQYF. CDR3 sequence (DNA): TGTGCCAGCAGTTTCCGGACAGAGGTTACGCAGTATTTT.

The chain is built from TRBV9 and TRBJ2-3; a possible D gene is TRBD2 (5 bases). CDR1 and CDR2 (germline): SGDLS, YYNGEE. Between the trimmed V and J ends, which lost 0 bases and 4 bases, there was a span of 12 bases. The CDR3 has 15 residues. CDR3 protein: CASSVDRGRADTQYF. The CDR3 bases are TGTGCCAGCAGCGTAGACCGGGGAAGGGCAGATACGCAGTATTTT.

This clonotype came up many times. This chain links TRBV29-1 with TRBJ2-1; TRBD1 matches at 8 bases. CDR3 size: 14 residues. Germline CDR1 reads SQVTM; CDR2 reads ANQGSEA. V lost 6 bases to trimming and J lost 3 bases; unmatched junction nucleotides: 7. CDR3 loop: CSVYRQGRYNEQFF. CDR3 in DNA: TGCAGCGTCTACCGACAGGGGCGCTACAATGAGCAGTTCTTC.

On this clonotype itself: A clone one base away is much larger, so this may be a read error. The V gene is TRBV2, the J gene TRBJ2-7, with 8 bases that match TRBD1. CDR1 SNHLY and CDR2 FYNNEI come from the germline V gene. The trim removed 3 bases at V and 6 bases at J, leaving 4 bases unmatched. The CDR3 runs 13 residues. CDR3 loop: CASSDRGQGEQYF. CDR3 sequence (DNA): TGTGCCAGCAGTGACAGGGGGCAGGGCGAGCAGTACTTC.

In this sample, this clonotype turned up a few times. The chain has TRBV14 and TRBJ2-5, with unresolved D. With 4 bases removed from V and 7 bases from J, the gap between germline ends came to 7 bases. CDR1 SGHDN and CDR2 FVKESK come from the germline V gene. This CDR3 is 11 amino acids long. CDR3 in amino acids: CASSLPVTQYF. CDR3 sequence (DNA): TGTGCCAGCAGCCTCCCGGTGACCCAGTACTTC.

There are a few counts of this clonotype. This sequence joins TRBV4-1 and TRBJ1-2; perhaps TRBD1 as D (6 bases). There are 17 residues in the CDR3. The germline V gene encodes CDR1 MGHRA and CDR2 YSYEKL. Trimming pared 1 base from V and 0 bases from J, leaving 15 bases between. DNA of the CDR3: TGCGCCAGCAGCCAAGGACCGACGGGACAACCTAACTATGGCTACACCTTC. Its protein is CASSQGPTGQPNYGYTF.

The sample holds a few counts of this clonotype. This sequence joins TRBV24-1 and TRBJ2-7, with TRBD1 matching over 7 bases. CDR1 and CDR2 (germline): KGHDR, SFDVKD. Trimming cost V 3 bases and J 7 bases; bases outside gene matches: 8. The CDR3 consists of 14 residues. For the CDR3, the DNA is TGTGCCACCAGTGATCCGGGACAGCAAAAGGAGCAGTACTTC. It codes for CATSDPGQQKEQYF.

The table lists this clonotype with a few counts. The chain recombines TRBV7-2 with TRBJ2-3; 7 positions agree with TRBD1. V lost 5 bases, J lost 6 bases, and 5 bases stayed unmatched. This CDR3 has 13 residues. The germline gives CDR1 SGHTA, CDR2 FQGNSA. CDR3 bases: TGTGCCAGCAGCGCACAGGGGACGGATACGCAGTATTTT. Protein product: CASSAQGTDTQYF. Looking up the rest from reference TRBV7-2 and TRBJ2-3 gives the full variable domain: GAGVSQSPSNKVTEKGKDVELRCDPISGHTALYWYRQSLGQGLEFLIYFQGNSAPDKSGLPSDRFSAERTGGSVSTLTIQRTQQEDSAVYLCASSAQGTDTQYFGPGTRLTVL.

This clonotype was recorded a few times. This chain uses TRBV28 with TRBJ1-2; TRBD1 agrees at 7 bases. V shed 6 bases, J shed 0 bases, and the junction held 4 bases outside the gene matches. The CDR3 totals 14 residues. Germline lookup yields CDR1 MDHEN and CDR2 SYDVKM. CDR3 protein: CASRTGTANYGYTF. The CDR3 DNA reads TGTGCCAGCAGGACCGGGACAGCTAACTATGGCTACACCTTC.

This clonotype showed up just a few times. The CDR3 region is CASSSDSTNYNEQFF. CDR3 bases: TGTGCCAGCAGTTCGGACTCGACTAACTACAATGAGCAGTTCTTC. The V gene is TRBV11-1, the J gene TRBJ2-1; D is perhaps TRBD2 (5 bases). Germline lookup yields CDR1 SGHAT and CDR2 FQDESV (reference sequence). The CDR3 consists of 15 residues. The ends were cut back, 6 bases at V and 3 bases at J, with 15 bases in the middle.

This clonotype was counted at least ten times. The V gene is TRBV27, the J gene TRBJ2-6; D possibly matches TRBD1 or TRBD2 (5 bases each). Trimming took 5 bases from V and 8 from J, leaving 16 bases between them. There are 15 residues in the CDR3. Germline V gives CDR1 MNHEY, CDR2 SMNVEV (reference sequence). The CDR3: CASSRWGSNSNVLTF. In DNA form, the CDR3 reads TGTGCCAGCAGTAGGTGGGGGTCTAACTCCAACGTCCTGACTTTC.

This clonotype appeared a single time. At one end, the junction sequence differs from germline, possibly due to a read error. V usage is TRBV7-2 and J usage is TRBJ2-1, with TRBD2 identical over 10 bases. Germline CDR1 SGHTA, CDR2 FQGNSA. The CDR3 is 16 amino acids. The CDR3 reads CASSSSSGSSYNDQFF. CDR3 DNA sequence: TGTGCCAGCAGCTCATCTAGCGGGAGCTCCTACAATGATCAGTTCTTC.

This clonotype occurred a few times. V and J are TRBV4-3 and TRBJ1-2, with TRBD1 matching 10 bases. The germline gives CDR1 LGHNA, CDR2 YSLEER. J was trimmed by 5 bases and V by 5 bases; bases with no gene match: 8. CDR3 length: 15 residues. The CDR3, as DNA: TGCGCCAGCAGCGAATCCGGGACAGGGGTTTATGGCTACACCTTC. Protein product: CASSESGTGVYGYTF.

This chain joins TRBV9 and TRBJ2-1; 10 bases fit TRBD2. Trimming cost V 3 bases and J 0 bases; bases outside gene matches: 3. This CDR3 has 16 residues. Germline lookup yields CDR1 SGDLS and CDR2 YYNGEE. This chain's CDR3 is CASSAPSGSSYNEQFF. CDR3 DNA: TGTGCCAGCAGCGCCCCTAGCGGGAGCTCCTACAATGAGCAGTTCTTC.

The chain uses TRBV6-1 and TRBJ2-3; D is uncertain. Deletions cut 3 bases from V and 2 bases from J, with 12 bases between. CDR1 is MNHNS and CDR2 is SASEGT in the germline V gene. This CDR3 has 15 amino acids. The CDR3 is CASSDGEHHTDTQYF. The CDR3 DNA follows: TGTGCCAGCAGTGATGGGGAACACCACACAGATACGCAGTATTTT.